This record concerns one TCR beta chain sequence. What it binds is not known. Unique molecular identifiers were built into the TCRbeta library. TCRdb itself ran the PCR reads through MiXCR, one entry per CDR3 protein. The table lists around 450,000 distinct CDR3 sequences, under 20% of them singletons. Germline V lookup: CDR1 GTSNPN, CDR2 SVGIG (reference sequence). This CDR3 spans 15 amino acids. The sample belongs to a study of T-cell reconstitution after alpha-beta-depleted transplantation in children. Findings of the study overall: About two months after transplant, alpha-beta T cells reportedly came from several hundred expanded graft clones. Hyperexpanded clones declined; after one year, newly produced T cells mostly supplied diversity.

This TCR was recovered from a boy younger than two who had a stem cell transplant for Wiskott-Aldrich syndrome, so the T cells may come from the graft donor. The V and J genes are TRBV30 and TRBJ1-2; the D is unclear. Sample: PBMCs, mostly from graft donor cells, taken 360 days after TCRalphabeta/CD19-depleted stem cell transplant. The CDR3 DNA reads as TGTTCACTAAACAAAGGACGGACGGCTAACTATGGCTACACCTTC. This sequence encodes CSLNKGRTANYGYTF.